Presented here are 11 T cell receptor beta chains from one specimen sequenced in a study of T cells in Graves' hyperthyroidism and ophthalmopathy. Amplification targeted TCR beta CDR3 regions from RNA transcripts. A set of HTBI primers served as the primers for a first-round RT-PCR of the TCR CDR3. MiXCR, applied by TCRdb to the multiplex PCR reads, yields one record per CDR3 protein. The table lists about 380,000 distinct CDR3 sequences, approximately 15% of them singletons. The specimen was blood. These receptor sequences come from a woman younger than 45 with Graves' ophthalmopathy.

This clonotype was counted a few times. CDR3 amino acids: CASRADPSTDTQYF. The DNA of the CDR3 is TGTGCCAGCAGGGCTGATCCTAGCACAGATACGCAGTATTTT. The chain uses TRBV12-3 or TRBV12-4 and TRBJ2-3; D is unresolved. CDR3 length: 14 amino acids. Trimming left V 6 bases short and J 0 bases short, with 10 bases between.

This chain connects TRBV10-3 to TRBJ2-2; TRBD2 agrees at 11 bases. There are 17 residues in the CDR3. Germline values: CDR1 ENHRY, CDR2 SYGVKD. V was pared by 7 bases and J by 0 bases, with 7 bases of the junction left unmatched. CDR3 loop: CAITAEGLAANTGELFF. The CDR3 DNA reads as TGTGCCATCACCGCTGAGGGACTAGCGGCGAACACCGGGGAGCTGTTTTTT.

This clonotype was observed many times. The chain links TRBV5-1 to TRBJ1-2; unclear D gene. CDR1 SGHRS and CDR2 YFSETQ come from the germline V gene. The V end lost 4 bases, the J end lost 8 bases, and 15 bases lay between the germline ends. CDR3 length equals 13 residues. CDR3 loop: CASSPDSGRGYTF. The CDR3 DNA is TGCGCCAGCAGCCCCGACTCTGGACGCGGCTACACCTTC. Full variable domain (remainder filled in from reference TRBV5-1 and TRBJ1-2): KAGVTQTPRYLIKTRGQQVTLSCSPISGHRSVSWYQQTPGQGLQFLFEYFSETQRNKGNFPGRFSGRQFSNSRSEMNVSTLELGDSALYLCASSPDSGRGYTFGSGTRLTVV.

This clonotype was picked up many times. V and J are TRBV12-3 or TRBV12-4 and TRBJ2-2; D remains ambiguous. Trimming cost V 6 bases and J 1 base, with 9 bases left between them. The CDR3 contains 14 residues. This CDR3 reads CASSRFLNTGELFF. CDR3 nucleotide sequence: TGTGCCAGCAGCAGATTCCTGAACACCGGGGAGCTGTTTTTT.

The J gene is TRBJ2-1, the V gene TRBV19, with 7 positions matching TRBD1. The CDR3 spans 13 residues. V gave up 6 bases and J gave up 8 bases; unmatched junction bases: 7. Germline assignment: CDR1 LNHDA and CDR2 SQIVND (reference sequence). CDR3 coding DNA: TGTGCCAGTAGCCGACAGGGTATTCATGAGCAGTTCTTC. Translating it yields CASSRQGIHEQFF. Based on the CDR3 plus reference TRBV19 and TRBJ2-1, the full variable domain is DGGITQSPKYLFRKEGQNVTLSCEQNLNHDAMYWYRQDPGQGLRLIYYSQIVNDFQKGDIAEGYSVSREKKESFPLTVTSAQKNPTAFYLCASSRQGIHEQFFGPGTRLTVL.

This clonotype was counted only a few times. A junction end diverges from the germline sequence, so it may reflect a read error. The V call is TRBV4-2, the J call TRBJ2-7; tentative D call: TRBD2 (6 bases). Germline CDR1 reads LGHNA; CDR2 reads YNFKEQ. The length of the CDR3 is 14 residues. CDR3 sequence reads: CASNQSPGGYEQYF. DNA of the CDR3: TGTGCCAGCAACCAATCCCCCGGGGGTTACGAGCAGTACTTC.

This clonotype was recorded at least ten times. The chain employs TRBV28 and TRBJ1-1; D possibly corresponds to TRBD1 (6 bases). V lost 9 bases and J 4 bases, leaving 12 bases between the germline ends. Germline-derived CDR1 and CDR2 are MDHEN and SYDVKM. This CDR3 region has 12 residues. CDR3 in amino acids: CASGQRFTEAFF. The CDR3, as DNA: TGTGCCAGTGGACAGCGCTTCACTGAAGCTTTCTTT.

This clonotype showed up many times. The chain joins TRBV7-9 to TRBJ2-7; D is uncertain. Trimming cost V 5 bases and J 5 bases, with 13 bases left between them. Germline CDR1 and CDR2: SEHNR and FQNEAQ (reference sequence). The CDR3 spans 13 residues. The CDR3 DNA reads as TGTGCCAGCAGCATATCCGGACCGGACGAGCAGTACTTC. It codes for CASSISGPDEQYF.

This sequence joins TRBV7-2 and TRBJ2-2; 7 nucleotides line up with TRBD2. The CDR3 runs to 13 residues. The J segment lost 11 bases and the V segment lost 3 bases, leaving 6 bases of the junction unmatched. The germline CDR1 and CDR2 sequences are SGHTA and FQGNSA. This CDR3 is CASSFSRGVELFF. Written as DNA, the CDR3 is TGTGCCAGCAGCTTCTCACGGGGGGTAGAGCTGTTTTTT.

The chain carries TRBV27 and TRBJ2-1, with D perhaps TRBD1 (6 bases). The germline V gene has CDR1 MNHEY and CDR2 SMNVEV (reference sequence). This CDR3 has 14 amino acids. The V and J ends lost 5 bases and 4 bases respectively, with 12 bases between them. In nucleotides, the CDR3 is TGTGCCAGCAGTCCGGGACACAAATACAATGAGCAGTTCTTC. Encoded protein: CASSPGHKYNEQFF.

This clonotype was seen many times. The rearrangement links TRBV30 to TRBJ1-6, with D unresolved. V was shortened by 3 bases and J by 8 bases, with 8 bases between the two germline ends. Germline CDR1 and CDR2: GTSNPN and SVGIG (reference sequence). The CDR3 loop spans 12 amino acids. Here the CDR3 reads CAWSTWDSPLHF. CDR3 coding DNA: TGTGCCTGGAGCACATGGGATTCACCCCTCCACTTT.